There are many counts of the clone carrying this T cell receptor (beta chain). The CDR3 runs 18 residues. Losses at the gene ends were 2 bases for V and 7 bases for J; bases not matched to a gene: 15. Germline CDR1 and CDR2: SNHLY and FYNNEI. This record belongs to a study of T cells in Graves' hyperthyroidism and ophthalmopathy. RNA transcripts were the template for amplifying TCR beta CDR3 regions. HTBI primers were the set used in a first-round RT-PCR of the TCR CDR3. A single record per CDR3 protein comes from TCRdb applying MiXCR to the multiplex PCR reads. The sample shows roughly 290,000 distinct CDR3 sequences, roughly an eighth of them seen only once.

The sequenced sample consisted of blood. The chain combines TRBV2 with TRBJ2-7; 12 bases fit TRBD2. The sequence was collected from a woman aged 40 to 55 with Graves' hyperthyroidism. CDR3 nucleotides: TGTGCCAGCAGTGAATCTTCGACACCTAGCGGGAGGGATCGGGAGCAGTACTTC. Encoded protein: CASSESSTPSGRDREQYF.